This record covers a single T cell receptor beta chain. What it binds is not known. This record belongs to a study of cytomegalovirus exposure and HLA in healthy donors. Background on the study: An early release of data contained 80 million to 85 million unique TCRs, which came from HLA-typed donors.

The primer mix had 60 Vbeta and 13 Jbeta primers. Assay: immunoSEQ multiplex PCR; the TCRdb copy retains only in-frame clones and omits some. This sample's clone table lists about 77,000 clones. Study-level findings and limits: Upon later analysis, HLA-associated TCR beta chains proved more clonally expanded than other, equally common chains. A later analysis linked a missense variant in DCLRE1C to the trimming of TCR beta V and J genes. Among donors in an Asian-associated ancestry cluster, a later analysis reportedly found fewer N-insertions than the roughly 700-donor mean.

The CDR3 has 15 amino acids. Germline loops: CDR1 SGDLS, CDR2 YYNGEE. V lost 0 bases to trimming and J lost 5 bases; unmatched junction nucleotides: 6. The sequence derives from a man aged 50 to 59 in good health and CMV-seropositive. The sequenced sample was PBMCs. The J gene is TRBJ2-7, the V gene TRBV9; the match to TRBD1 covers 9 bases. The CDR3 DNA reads TGTGCCAGCAGCGTAGGGGACAGGGCCTTGGACGAGCAGTACTTC. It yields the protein CASSVGDRALDEQYF. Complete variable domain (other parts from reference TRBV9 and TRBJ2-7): DSGVTQTPKHLITATGQRVTLRCSPRSGDLSVYWYQQSLDQGLQFLIQYYNGEERAKGNILERFSAQQFPDLHSELNLSSLELGDSALYFCASSVGDRALDEQYFGPGTRLTVT.